The rows below give T cell receptor beta chains drawn from one sample of a study of T cells in Graves' hyperthyroidism and ophthalmopathy. TCRdb recomputed calls from the multiplex PCR reads with MiXCR, one row per CDR3 protein. There are fewer than 850,000 distinct CDR3 sequences in the sample; about 18% occur only once, and roughly a sixth lies in the top ten. The specimen sequenced was blood. The origin of the receptors is a man in his fifties or sixties with Graves' hyperthyroidism. Both conserved end residues are part of each CDR3. Each record gives: J gene, V gene, clone size, D gene, CDR3 protein, CDR3 DNA. D genes are given only for firm matches. The size entry is marked missing in some rows and otherwise reads once, few, many or a size class.

J gene: TRBJ1-1; V gene: TRBV24-1; clone size: many; D gene: NA; CDR3 protein: CATSDPQGSDTEAFF; CDR3 DNA: TGTGCCACCAGTGACCCACAGGGATCGGACACTGAAGCTTTCTTT
J gene: TRBJ2-1; V gene: TRBV28; clone size: many; D gene: NA; CDR3 protein: CASNSPSPGQYNEQFF; CDR3 DNA: TGTGCCAGCAATTCCCCGTCGCCTGGCCAGTACAACGAGCAGTTCTTC
J gene: TRBJ1-5; V gene: TRBV2; clone size: many; D gene: NA; CDR3 protein: CASSGTENSNQPQHF; CDR3 DNA: TGTGCCAGCAGTGGGACCGAGAATAGCAATCAGCCCCAGCATTTT
J gene: TRBJ2-1; V gene: TRBV10-2; clone size: many; D gene: NA; CDR3 protein: CASSEYRDEQFF; CDR3 DNA: TGCGCCAGCAGTGAGTACCGGGACGAGCAGTTCTTC
J gene: TRBJ2-1; V gene: TRBV28; clone size: NA; D gene: TRBD2; CDR3 protein: CASSRPLGTSGIFEQFF; CDR3 DNA: TGTGCCAGCAGTCGCCCACTTGGGACTAGCGGGATTTTCGAGCAGTTCTTC
J gene: TRBJ2-2; V gene: TRBV28; clone size: many; D gene: TRBD2; CDR3 protein: CASSFPGGKTGELFF; CDR3 DNA: TGTGCCAGCAGTTTCCCGGGGGGGAAGACCGGGGAGCTGTTTTTT
J gene: TRBJ1-1; V gene: TRBV9; clone size: NA; D gene: NA; CDR3 protein: CASTPPRWLFTEAFF; CDR3 DNA: TGTGCCAGCACCCCTCCCAGGTGGCTTTTTACTGAAGCTTTCTTT
J gene: TRBJ1-4; V gene: TRBV19; clone size: few; D gene: TRBD1; CDR3 protein: CASSVQGSREKLFF; CDR3 DNA: TGTGCCAGTAGTGTACAGGGGTCTCGGGAAAAACTGTTTTTT
J gene: TRBJ2-7; V gene: TRBV28; clone size: few; D gene: NA; CDR3 protein: CASSTSAYEQYF; CDR3 DNA: TGTGCCAGCAGTACAAGCGCCTACGAGCAGTACTTC
J gene: TRBJ2-1; V gene: TRBV5-1; clone size: NA; D gene: TRBD2; CDR3 protein: CASSSGTSGVSYNEQFF; CDR3 DNA: TGCGCCAGCAGCTCCGGGACTAGCGGGGTCTCCTACAATGAGCAGTTCTTC
J gene: TRBJ1-3; V gene: TRBV2; clone size: few; D gene: TRBD1; CDR3 protein: CASRPGQGQGNTTYF; CDR3 DNA: TGTGCCAGCAGGCCGGGACAGGGACAAGGAAACACCACATATTTT
J gene: TRBJ2-1; V gene: TRBV27; clone size: NA; D gene: TRBD2; CDR3 protein: CASSLSKAGEVRNEQFF; CDR3 DNA: TGTGCCAGCAGTTTATCGAAGGCGGGAGAAGTCAGGAATGAGCAGTTCTTC
J gene: TRBJ1-2; V gene: TRBV28; clone size: few; D gene: NA; CDR3 protein: CASSQGRLYGYTF; CDR3 DNA: TGTGCCAGCAGTCAAGGGCGGCTCTATGGCTACACCTTC
J gene: TRBJ1-6; V gene: TRBV15; clone size: few; D gene: TRBD1; CDR3 protein: CATSRDLNRGDPYNSPLHF; CDR3 DNA: TGTGCCACCAGCAGAGATCTTAACAGGGGAGACCCCTATAATTCACCCCTCCACTTT
J gene: TRBJ2-1; V gene: TRBV6-5; clone size: NA; D gene: NA; CDR3 protein: CASSYASGWDNEQFF; CDR3 DNA: TGTGCCAGCAGTTACGCCTCCGGTTGGGACAATGAGCAGTTCTTC
J gene: TRBJ2-2; V gene: TRBV7-3; clone size: NA; D gene: TRBD2; CDR3 protein: CASSLLRSGKAGELFF; CDR3 DNA: TGTGCCAGCAGCTTATTACGTAGCGGGAAAGCCGGGGAGCTGTTTTTT
J gene: TRBJ1-1; V gene: TRBV29-1; clone size: NA; D gene: NA; CDR3 protein: CSVGMEGTFF; CDR3 DNA: TGCAGCGTTGGAATGGAGGGAACTTTCTTT
J gene: TRBJ2-1; V gene: TRBV29-1; clone size: few; D gene: TRBD2; CDR3 protein: CSVWLAGGPGSYNEQFF; CDR3 DNA: TGCAGCGTTTGGCTAGCGGGAGGGCCGGGCTCCTACAATGAGCAGTTCTTC
J gene: TRBJ1-1; V gene: TRBV7-9; clone size: NA; D gene: NA; CDR3 protein: CASSLGEGLYTEAFF; CDR3 DNA: TGTGCCAGCAGCTTAGGAGAAGGACTGTACACTGAAGCTTTCTTT
J gene: TRBJ2-2; V gene: TRBV28; clone size: NA; D gene: NA; CDR3 protein: CASSFGTVTGELFF; CDR3 DNA: TGTGCCAGCAGTTTTGGTACAGTCACCGGGGAGCTGTTTTTT
J gene: TRBJ2-3; V gene: TRBV6-6; clone size: NA; D gene: TRBD1; CDR3 protein: CASSYGGTGYTDTQYF; CDR3 DNA: TGTGCCAGCAGTTACGGGGGGACAGGTTACACAGATACGCAGTATTTT
J gene: TRBJ2-2; V gene: TRBV7-2; clone size: NA; D gene: TRBD1; CDR3 protein: CASSFETGVTGELFF; CDR3 DNA: TGTGCCAGCAGCTTTGAGACAGGGGTGACCGGGGAGCTGTTTTTT
J gene: TRBJ2-1; V gene: TRBV18; clone size: few; D gene: NA; CDR3 protein: CASSPDIPQQFF; CDR3 DNA: TGTGCCAGCTCACCAGACATCCCCCAGCAGTTCTTC
J gene: TRBJ2-3; V gene: TRBV14; clone size: NA; D gene: TRBD1; CDR3 protein: CASSQIRDSLTDTQYF; CDR3 DNA: TGTGCCAGCAGCCAGATCCGGGACAGCCTTACAGATACGCAGTATTTT
J gene: TRBJ1-2; V gene: TRBV4-2; clone size: NA; D gene: TRBD1; CDR3 protein: CASSQDPSDRGIYGYTF; CDR3 DNA: TGTGCCAGCAGCCAAGATCCCTCGGACAGGGGGATTTATGGCTACACCTTC
J gene: TRBJ1-2; V gene: TRBV20-1; clone size: few; D gene: NA; CDR3 protein: CSAPTGQSANYGYTF; CDR3 DNA: TGCAGTGCTCCCACCGGGCAGTCAGCTAACTATGGCTACACCTTC
J gene: TRBJ2-7; V gene: TRBV13; clone size: NA; D gene: NA; CDR3 protein: CASSLGETSSYEQYF; CDR3 DNA: TGTGCCAGCAGCTTGGGCGAGACTAGCTCCTACGAGCAGTACTTC
J gene: TRBJ2-5; V gene: TRBV12-3/TRBV12-4; clone size: NA; D gene: NA; CDR3 protein: CASSLGSVGYF; CDR3 DNA: TGTGCCAGCAGTTTGGGTTCAGTTGGATACTTC
J gene: TRBJ2-1; V gene: TRBV5-1; clone size: NA; D gene: NA; CDR3 protein: CASSLVGETYNEQFF; CDR3 DNA: TGCGCCAGCAGCTTGGTAGGGGAGACCTACAATGAGCAGTTCTTC
J gene: TRBJ1-5; V gene: TRBV20-1; clone size: NA; D gene: NA; CDR3 protein: CSARGVSFDQPQHF; CDR3 DNA: TGCAGTGCTAGAGGGGTCTCTTTCGATCAGCCCCAGCATTTT
J gene: TRBJ1-6; V gene: TRBV30; clone size: few; D gene: NA; CDR3 protein: CAVKSSYNSPLHF; CDR3 DNA: TGTGCCGTTAAAAGCTCCTATAATTCACCCCTCCACTTT
J gene: TRBJ2-7; V gene: TRBV28; clone size: many; D gene: NA; CDR3 protein: CASRLTHSYPYEQYF; CDR3 DNA: TGTGCCAGCAGATTGACACACTCTTATCCCTACGAGCAGTACTTC
J gene: TRBJ2-1; V gene: TRBV5-1; clone size: few; D gene: TRBD2; CDR3 protein: CASSYSGSSYDEQFF; CDR3 DNA: TGCGCCAGCAGCTATAGCGGGAGCTCCTACGATGAGCAGTTCTTC
J gene: TRBJ1-5; V gene: TRBV19; clone size: few; D gene: TRBD1; CDR3 protein: CASAGQGGNQPQHF; CDR3 DNA: TGTGCCAGCGCCGGACAGGGGGGCAATCAGCCCCAGCATTTT
J gene: TRBJ2-7; V gene: TRBV28; clone size: NA; D gene: NA; CDR3 protein: CASRFSHYEQYF; CDR3 DNA: TGTGCCAGCAGATTTTCTCATTACGAGCAGTACTTC
J gene: TRBJ1-1; V gene: TRBV6-1; clone size: many; D gene: NA; CDR3 protein: CASRQGRTEAFF; CDR3 DNA: TGTGCCAGCCGGCAGGGCCGCACTGAAGCTTTCTTT
J gene: TRBJ1-3; V gene: TRBV7-9; clone size: few; D gene: NA; CDR3 protein: CASSSDGYSGNTIYF; CDR3 DNA: TGTGCCAGCAGCTCGGACGGCTACTCTGGAAACACCATATATTTT
J gene: TRBJ1-4; V gene: TRBV5-1; clone size: NA; D gene: TRBD1; CDR3 protein: CASSPGQGATNEKLFF; CDR3 DNA: TGCGCCAGCAGCCCCGGACAGGGGGCAACTAATGAAAAACTGTTTTTT
J gene: TRBJ1-1; V gene: TRBV29-1; clone size: NA; D gene: TRBD1; CDR3 protein: CSVSGTASTEAFF; CDR3 DNA: TGCAGCGTTTCCGGGACAGCGAGCACTGAAGCTTTCTTT
J gene: TRBJ2-7; V gene: TRBV6-1; clone size: NA; D gene: NA; CDR3 protein: CASSEAWGLYEQYF; CDR3 DNA: TGTGCTAGCAGTGAAGCTTGGGGACTCTACGAGCAGTACTTC
J gene: TRBJ2-1; V gene: TRBV12-3/TRBV12-4; clone size: many; D gene: NA; CDR3 protein: CASSLYGRVEQFF; CDR3 DNA: TGTGCCAGCAGTTTGTACGGTCGCGTTGAGCAGTTCTTC
J gene: TRBJ2-1; V gene: TRBV12-5; clone size: many; D gene: TRBD2; CDR3 protein: CASGPTTSGRYNEQFF; CDR3 DNA: TGTGCTAGTGGCCCCACCACTAGCGGGAGGTACAATGAGCAGTTCTTC
J gene: TRBJ2-2; V gene: TRBV7-9; clone size: NA; D gene: TRBD2; CDR3 protein: CASFAAGGENTGELFF; CDR3 DNA: TGTGCCAGCTTCGCAGCGGGAGGGGAGAACACCGGGGAGCTGTTTTTT
J gene: TRBJ2-1; V gene: TRBV4-3; clone size: NA; D gene: TRBD2; CDR3 protein: CASSQDPAQREKSYNEQFF; CDR3 DNA: TGCGCCAGCAGCCAAGATCCGGCCCAGCGGGAGAAATCCTACAATGAGCAGTTCTTC
J gene: TRBJ1-6; V gene: TRBV5-1; clone size: few; D gene: TRBD1; CDR3 protein: CASSRGQGGSPLHF; CDR3 DNA: TGCGCCAGCAGCCGGGGACAGGGTGGTTCACCCCTCCACTTT
J gene: TRBJ2-5; V gene: TRBV18; clone size: many; D gene: NA; CDR3 protein: CASSPLANQETQYF; CDR3 DNA: TGTGCCAGCTCACCTCTGGCTAACCAAGAGACCCAGTACTTC
J gene: TRBJ2-7; V gene: TRBV20-1; clone size: few; D gene: TRBD2; CDR3 protein: CSASLPRSGIYEQYF; CDR3 DNA: TGCAGTGCTAGTCTCCCCCGGAGCGGGATCTACGAGCAGTACTTC
J gene: TRBJ2-3; V gene: TRBV2; clone size: NA; D gene: NA; CDR3 protein: CASSGGKGEDTQYF; CDR3 DNA: TGTGCCAGCAGTGGAGGGAAAGGAGAAGATACGCAGTATTTT
J gene: TRBJ1-1; V gene: TRBV15; clone size: NA; D gene: NA; CDR3 protein: CATRRRANTEAFF; CDR3 DNA: TGTGCCACCAGGCGGAGGGCGAACACTGAAGCTTTCTTT
J gene: TRBJ2-2; V gene: TRBV5-6; clone size: NA; D gene: TRBD1; CDR3 protein: CASSFPQGARGTGELFF; CDR3 DNA: TGTGCCAGCAGCTTTCCACAGGGGGCGCGGGGTACCGGGGAGCTGTTTTTT
J gene: TRBJ2-1; V gene: TRBV9; clone size: NA; D gene: NA; CDR3 protein: CASSKEGIPSEQFF; CDR3 DNA: TGTGCCAGCAGCAAAGAGGGAATCCCCAGTGAGCAGTTCTTC
J gene: TRBJ2-1; V gene: TRBV5-1; clone size: few; D gene: TRBD2; CDR3 protein: CASRKGDWRGEDEQFF; CDR3 DNA: TGCGCCAGCAGGAAAGGGGACTGGCGGGGGGAAGATGAGCAGTTCTTC